Listed below are T cell receptor beta chains from one sample, sequenced in a study of shared clonotypes between healthy human individuals. Some clones are missing from TCRdb's copy, which holds only in-frame ones; the method was immunoSEQ multiplex PCR. This table has about 770,000 clones, 55% to 80% appearing once. The specimen was memory CD4+ T cells sorted from blood. Receptors originate from a woman in her twenties or thirties in good health. Each CDR3 is given with its conserved first and last residue. The D gene is left open where the match is weak. Only some rows state a clone size, as once, few, many or a class for expanded clones.

>.|TRBV19|TRBJ2-2|TRBD2
CASSIDRGLAGATGELFF
TGTGCCAGTAGTATAGATAGGGGACTAGCGGGAGCCACCGGGGAGCTGTTTTTT
>.|TRBV6-5|TRBJ2-2|.
CASSYARLVSGELFF
TGTGCCAGCAGTTACGCTAGGCTCGTGAGTGGGGAGCTGTTTTTT
>.|TRBV27|TRBJ2-1|.
CASSPVSYNEQFF
TGTGCCAGCAGCCCGGTCTCCTACAATGAGCAGTTCTTC
>.|TRBV4-1|TRBJ2-1|TRBD2
CASSQGLIREGPTGEQFF
TGCGCCAGCAGCCAAGGGCTGATTCGGGAGGGCCCCACGGGTGAGCAGTTCTTC
>.|TRBV7-3|TRBJ2-3|TRBD2
CASSRSGIGTDTQYF
TGTGCCAGCAGCCGTAGCGGGATAGGCACAGATACGCAGTATTTT
>.|TRBV14|TRBJ2-7|.
CASSRGSNTPYEQYF
TGTGCCAGCAGCCGGGGCAGCAATACGCCCTACGAGCAGTACTTC
>.|TRBV6-5|TRBJ1-2|.
CASSRIPTGQGYTF
TGTGCCAGCAGCCGCATACCCACAGGGCAGGGCTACACCTTC
>.|TRBV4-1|TRBJ2-5|TRBD2
CASSQVLASGVVPQYF
TGCGCCAGCAGCCAAGTCCTGGCTAGCGGGGTCGTTCCCCAGTACTTC
>.|TRBV7-8|TRBJ1-1|.
CASSLEAYTEAFF
TGTGCCAGCAGCTTAGAGGCTTACACTGAAGCTTTCTTT
>.|TRBV29-1|TRBJ2-1|.
CSVVAGTVRNEQFF
TGCAGCGTTGTAGCCGGGACCGTTCGAAATGAGCAGTTCTTC
>.|TRBV5-1|TRBJ2-7|.
CASSLEGLGDEQYF
TGCGCCAGCAGCTTGGAGGGGCTGGGCGACGAGCAGTACTTC
>.|TRBV13|TRBJ1-2|.
CASSSGGLTYGYTF
TGTGCCAGCAGCTCGGGCGGGCTGACCTATGGCTACACCTTC
>.|TRBV5-1|TRBJ2-2|TRBD2
CASSPGTTNTGELFF
TGCGCCAGCAGCCCCGGGACTACTAACACCGGGGAGCTGTTTTTT
>.|TRBV15|TRBJ1-1|TRBD1
CATSRNTGGSTEAFF
TGTGCCACCAGCAGAAATACAGGGGGCAGCACTGAAGCTTTCTTT
>.|TRBV28|TRBJ2-7|.
CASGFSYEQYF
TGTGCCAGTGGGTTCTCCTACGAGCAGTACTTC
>.|TRBV7-9|TRBJ2-7|.
CASSYTLGAKPYEQYF
TGTGCCAGCAGCTACACCCTAGGGGCAAAACCCTACGAGCAGTACTTC
>.|TRBV28|TRBJ2-5|.
CASRGEETQYF
TGTGCCAGCAGGGGGGAGGAGACCCAGTACTTC
>.|TRBV30|TRBJ1-2|.
CAWSAQGTGGYTF
TGTGCCTGGAGCGCACAGGGTACGGGTGGCTACACCTTC
>.|TRBV19|TRBJ1-1|TRBD1
CASSITGENTEAFF
TGTGCCAGTAGCATAACAGGGGAGAACACTGAAGCTTTCTTT
>.|TRBV6-1|TRBJ2-3|.
CASSRTITDTQYF
TGTGCCAGCAGTCGAACGATCACAGATACGCAGTATTTT
>.|TRBV7-9|TRBJ1-2|.
CASSHSGEDGYTF
TGTGCCAGCAGCCATTCCGGGGAAGACGGCTACACCTTC
>few|TRBV2|TRBJ2-5|.
CASSLLAPTLQETQYF
TGTGCCAGCAGTCTTCTAGCGCCAACCCTACAAGAGACCCAGTACTTC
>few|TRBV27|TRBJ2-6|.
CASSLWYRPRSPGANVLTF
TGTGCCAGCAGTTTATGGTACAGACCCCGTTCTCCTGGGGCCAACGTCCTGACTTTC
>once|TRBV11-2|TRBJ2-4|.
CASSSIRKNKNIQYF
TGTGCCAGCAGCTCGATTCGGAAAAACAAAAACATTCAGTACTTC
>few|TRBV5-1|TRBJ1-1|TRBD1
CASSFWGTGETEAFF
TGCGCCAGCAGCTTTTGGGGGACAGGGGAGACTGAAGCTTTCTTT
>once|TRBV5-6|TRBJ1-2|TRBD1
CASSLGGTGVNYGYTF
TGTGCCAGCAGCTTGGGAGGGACAGGAGTTAACTATGGCTACACCTTC
>.|TRBV10-3|TRBJ2-7|TRBD1
CAISETGQVTYEQYF
TGTGCCATCAGTGAAACCGGACAGGTTACCTACGAGCAGTACTTC
>.|TRBV6-5|TRBJ2-1|TRBD2
CASREAGVGNEQFF
TGTGCCAGCAGGGAGGCGGGAGTGGGCAATGAGCAGTTCTTC
>.|TRBV2|TRBJ2-2|.
CASRIQNTGELFF
TGTGCCAGCAGAATACAGAACACCGGGGAGCTGTTTTTT